This T cell receptor (beta chain) was captured by sequencing in a study of blood T cell repertoires in COVID-19. Turning to the study itself: Spain, Italy and the United States supplied samples that represented acute and convalescent COVID-19. PBMCs, B-cell-depleted T cells, or T cells were the source of the cDNA or gDNA that made up the material.

V was shortened by 7 bases and J by 0 bases, with 7 bases between the two germline ends. There are 13 residues in the CDR3. CDR1 is MGHDK, CDR2 SYGVNS, per germline. Cohort assignment relied on participant-reported clinical history. Profiled with immunoSEQ multiplex PCR; TCRdb holds only in-frame clones, not every one. The sample contains over 250,000 clones, 90% of which appear only once. This receptor was identified in a man aged 55 to 70 who had recovered from COVID-19. Sequences were obtained from PBMCs or T cells enriched from blood (not recorded which). The rearrangement joins TRBV25-1 to TRBJ2-1; the D gene is possibly TRBD1 (6 bases). The CDR3 coding sequence is TGTGCCAGCAAGGACAGCTCCTACAATGAGCAGTTCTTC. Its translation: CASKDSSYNEQFF.